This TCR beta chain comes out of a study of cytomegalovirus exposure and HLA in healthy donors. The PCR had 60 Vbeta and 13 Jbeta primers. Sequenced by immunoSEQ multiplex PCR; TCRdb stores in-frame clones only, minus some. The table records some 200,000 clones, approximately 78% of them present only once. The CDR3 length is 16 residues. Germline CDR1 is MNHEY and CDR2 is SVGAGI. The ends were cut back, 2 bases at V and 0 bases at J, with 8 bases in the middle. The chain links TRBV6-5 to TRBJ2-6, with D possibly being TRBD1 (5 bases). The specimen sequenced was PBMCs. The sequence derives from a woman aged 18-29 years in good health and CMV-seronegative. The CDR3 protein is CASSYLDSSGANVLTF. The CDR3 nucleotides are TGTGCCAGCAGTTACCTTGACAGCTCTGGGGCCAACGTCCTGACTTTC.